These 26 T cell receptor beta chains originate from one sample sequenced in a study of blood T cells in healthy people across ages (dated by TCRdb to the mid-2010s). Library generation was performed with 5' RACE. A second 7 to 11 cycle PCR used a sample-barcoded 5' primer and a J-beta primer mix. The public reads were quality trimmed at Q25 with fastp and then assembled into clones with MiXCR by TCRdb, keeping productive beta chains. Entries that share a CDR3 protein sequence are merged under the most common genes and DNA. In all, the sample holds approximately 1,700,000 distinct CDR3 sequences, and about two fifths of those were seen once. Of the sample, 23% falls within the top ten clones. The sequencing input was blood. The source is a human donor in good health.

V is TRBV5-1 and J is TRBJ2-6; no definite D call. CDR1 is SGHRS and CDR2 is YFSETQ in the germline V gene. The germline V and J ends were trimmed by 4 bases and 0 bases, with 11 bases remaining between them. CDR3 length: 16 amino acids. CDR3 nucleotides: TGCGCCAGCAGCGTTCTACAGAACTCTGGGGCCAACGTCCTGACTTTC. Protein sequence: CASSVLQNSGANVLTF.

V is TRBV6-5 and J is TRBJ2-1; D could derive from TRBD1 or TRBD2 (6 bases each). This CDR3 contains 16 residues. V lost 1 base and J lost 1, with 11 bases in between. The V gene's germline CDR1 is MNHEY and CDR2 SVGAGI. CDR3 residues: CASSYLSGASYNEQFF. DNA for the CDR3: TGTGCCAGCAGTTACTTATCGGGGGCATCCTACAATGAGCAGTTCTTC.

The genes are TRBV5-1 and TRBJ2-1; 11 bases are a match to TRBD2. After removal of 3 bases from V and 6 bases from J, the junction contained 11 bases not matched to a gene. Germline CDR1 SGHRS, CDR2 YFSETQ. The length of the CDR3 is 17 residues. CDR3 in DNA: TGCGCCAGCAGCTCTTTAGCGGGGGGGCCCGCAGGCAATGAGCAGTTCTTC. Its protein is CASSSLAGGPAGNEQFF.

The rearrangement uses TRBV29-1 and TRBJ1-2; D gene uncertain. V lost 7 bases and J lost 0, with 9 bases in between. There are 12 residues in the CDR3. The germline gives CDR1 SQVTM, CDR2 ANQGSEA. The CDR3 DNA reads TGCAGCGCTTACAGTGCTAACTATGGCTACACCTTC. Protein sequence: CSAYSANYGYTF.

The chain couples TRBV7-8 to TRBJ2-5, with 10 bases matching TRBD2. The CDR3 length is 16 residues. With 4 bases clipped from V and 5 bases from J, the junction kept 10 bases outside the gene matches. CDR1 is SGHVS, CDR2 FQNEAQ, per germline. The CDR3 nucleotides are TGTGCCAGCAGCTCGAGCGGGGGGGTCTTTCGGGAGACCCAGTACTTC. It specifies CASSSSGGVFRETQYF.

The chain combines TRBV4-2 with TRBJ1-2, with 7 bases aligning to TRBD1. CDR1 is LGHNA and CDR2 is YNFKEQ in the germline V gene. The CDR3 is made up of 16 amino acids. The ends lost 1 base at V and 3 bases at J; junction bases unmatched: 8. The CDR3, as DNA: TGTGCCAGCAGCCAAGGAGGGGAGGGGGCGGACTATGGCTACACCTTC. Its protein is CASSQGGEGADYGYTF.

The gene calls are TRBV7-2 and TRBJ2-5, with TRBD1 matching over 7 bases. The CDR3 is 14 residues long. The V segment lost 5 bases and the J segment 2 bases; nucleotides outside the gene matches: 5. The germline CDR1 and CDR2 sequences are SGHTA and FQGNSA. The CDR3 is CASSRGQRQETQYF. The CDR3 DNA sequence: TGTGCCAGCAGCCGGGGACAGAGACAAGAGACCCAGTACTTC.

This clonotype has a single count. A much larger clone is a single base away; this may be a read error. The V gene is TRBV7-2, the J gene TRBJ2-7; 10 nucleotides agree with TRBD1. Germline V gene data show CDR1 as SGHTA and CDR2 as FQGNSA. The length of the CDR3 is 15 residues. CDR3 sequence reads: CASSPRLGTGDERYF. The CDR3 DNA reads TGTGCCAGCAGCCCCCGGCTGGGGACAGGGGACGAGCGGTACTTC.

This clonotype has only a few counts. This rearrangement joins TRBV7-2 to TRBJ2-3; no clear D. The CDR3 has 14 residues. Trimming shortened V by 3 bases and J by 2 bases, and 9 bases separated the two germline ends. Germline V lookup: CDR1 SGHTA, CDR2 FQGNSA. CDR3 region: CASSLYATTDTQYF. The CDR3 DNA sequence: TGTGCCAGCAGCTTGTATGCAACCACAGATACGCAGTATTTT.

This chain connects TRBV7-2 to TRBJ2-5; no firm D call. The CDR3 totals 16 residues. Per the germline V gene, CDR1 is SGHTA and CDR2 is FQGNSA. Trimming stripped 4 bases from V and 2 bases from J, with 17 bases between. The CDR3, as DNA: TGTGCCAGCAGCTCCATGACCAACAACCTGCAAGAGACCCAGTACTTC. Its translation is CASSSMTNNLQETQYF.

The CDR3 coding sequence is TGCGCCAGCAGCTTAGGGACGGAAGATACGCAGTATTTT. This translates into CASSLGTEDTQYF. This chain uses TRBV5-1 with TRBJ2-3; D assignment may be TRBD1 or TRBD2 (5 bases each). Trimming removed 2 bases at V and 5 bases at J, with 9 bases between. Germline CDR1 reads SGHRS; CDR2 reads YFSETQ. The length of the CDR3 is 13 residues.

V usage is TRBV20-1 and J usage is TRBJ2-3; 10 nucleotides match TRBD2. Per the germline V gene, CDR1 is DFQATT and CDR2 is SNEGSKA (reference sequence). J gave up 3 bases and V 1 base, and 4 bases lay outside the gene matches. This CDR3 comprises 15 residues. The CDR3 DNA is TGCAGTGCTAGAGTTAGGACTAGCGGAACAGATACGCAGTATTTT. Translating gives CSARVRTSGTDTQYF.

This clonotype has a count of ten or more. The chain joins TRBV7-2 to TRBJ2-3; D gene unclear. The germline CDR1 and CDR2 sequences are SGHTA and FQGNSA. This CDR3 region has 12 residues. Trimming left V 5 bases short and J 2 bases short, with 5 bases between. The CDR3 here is CASSRTTDTQYF. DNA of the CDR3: TGTGCCAGCAGCCGTACCACAGATACGCAGTATTTT.

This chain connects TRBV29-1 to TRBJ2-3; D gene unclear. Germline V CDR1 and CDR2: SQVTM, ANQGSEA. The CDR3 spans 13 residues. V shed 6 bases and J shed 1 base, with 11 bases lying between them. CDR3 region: CSVENGRTDTQYF. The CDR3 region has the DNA TGCAGCGTAGAAAACGGTCGCACAGATACGCAGTATTTT.

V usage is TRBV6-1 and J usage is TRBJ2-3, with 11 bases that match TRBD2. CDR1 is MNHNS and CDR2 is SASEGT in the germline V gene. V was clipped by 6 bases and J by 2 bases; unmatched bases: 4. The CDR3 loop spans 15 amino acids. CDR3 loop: CASRTSGAYTDTQYF. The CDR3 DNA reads TGTGCCAGCAGGACTAGCGGGGCCTACACAGATACGCAGTATTTT.

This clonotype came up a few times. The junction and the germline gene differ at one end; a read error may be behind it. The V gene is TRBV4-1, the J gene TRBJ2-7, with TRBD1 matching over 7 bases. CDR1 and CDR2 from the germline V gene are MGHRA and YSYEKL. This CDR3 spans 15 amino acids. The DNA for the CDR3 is TGCACCAGCAACCCAACAGGGGCATTAGACTACGAGCAGTACTTC. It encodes CTSNPTGALDYEQYF.

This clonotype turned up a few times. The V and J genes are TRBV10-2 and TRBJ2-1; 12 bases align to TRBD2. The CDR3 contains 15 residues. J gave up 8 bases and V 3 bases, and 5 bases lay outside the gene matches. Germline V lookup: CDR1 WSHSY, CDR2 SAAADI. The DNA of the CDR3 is TGCGCCAGCAGTGACCCTAGCGGGGGGGCTTATGAGCAGTTCTTC. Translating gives CASSDPSGGAYEQFF.

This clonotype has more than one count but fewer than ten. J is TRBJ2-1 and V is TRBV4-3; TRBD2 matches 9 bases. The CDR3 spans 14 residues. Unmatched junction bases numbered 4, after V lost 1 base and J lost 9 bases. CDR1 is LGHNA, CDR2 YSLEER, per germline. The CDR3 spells CASSQGGGATEQFF. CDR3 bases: TGCGCCAGCAGCCAAGGCGGGGGGGCGACTGAGCAGTTCTTC.

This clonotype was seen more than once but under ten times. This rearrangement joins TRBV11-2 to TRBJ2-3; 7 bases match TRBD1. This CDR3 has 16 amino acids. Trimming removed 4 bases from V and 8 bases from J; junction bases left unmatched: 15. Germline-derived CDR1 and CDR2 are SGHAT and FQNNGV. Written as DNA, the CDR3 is TGTGCCAGCAGCTCCCTCTGGGGACAGCCGCATGGTACGCAGTATTTT. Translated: CASSSLWGQPHGTQYF.

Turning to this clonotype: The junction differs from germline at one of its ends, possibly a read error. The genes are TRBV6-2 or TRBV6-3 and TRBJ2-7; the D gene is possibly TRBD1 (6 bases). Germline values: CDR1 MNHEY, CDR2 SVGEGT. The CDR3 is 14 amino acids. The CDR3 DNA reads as TGTGCCAGCAGTAACTCACAGGGATACTACGAGCAGTACTTC. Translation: CASSNSQGYYEQYF.

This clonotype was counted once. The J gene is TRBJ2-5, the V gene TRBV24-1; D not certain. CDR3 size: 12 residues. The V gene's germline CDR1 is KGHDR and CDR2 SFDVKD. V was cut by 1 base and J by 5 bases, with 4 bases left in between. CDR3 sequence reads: CATSDFTETQYF. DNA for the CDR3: TGTGCCACCAGTGATTTTACGGAGACCCAGTACTTC.

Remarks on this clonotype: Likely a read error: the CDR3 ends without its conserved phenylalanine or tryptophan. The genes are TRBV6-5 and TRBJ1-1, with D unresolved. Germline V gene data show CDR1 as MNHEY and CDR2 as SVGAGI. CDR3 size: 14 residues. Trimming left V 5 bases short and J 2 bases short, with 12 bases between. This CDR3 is CASSRPGANTEAFL. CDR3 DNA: TGTGCCAGCAGTCGCCCCGGCGCTAACACTGAAGCTTTCCTT.

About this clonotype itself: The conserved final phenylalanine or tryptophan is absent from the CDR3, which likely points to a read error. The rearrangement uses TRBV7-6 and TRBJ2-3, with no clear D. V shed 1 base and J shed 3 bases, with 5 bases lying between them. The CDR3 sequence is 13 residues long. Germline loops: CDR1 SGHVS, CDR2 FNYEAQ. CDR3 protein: CASSLDGTDTQYY. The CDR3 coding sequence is TGTGCCAGCAGCTTAGACGGGACAGATACGCAGTATTAT.

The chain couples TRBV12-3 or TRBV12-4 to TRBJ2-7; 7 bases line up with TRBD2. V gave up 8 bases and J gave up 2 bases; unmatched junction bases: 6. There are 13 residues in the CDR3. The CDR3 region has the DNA TGTGCCAGCGGCGTGGGGGGGACCTACGAGCAGTACTTC. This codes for CASGVGGTYEQYF.

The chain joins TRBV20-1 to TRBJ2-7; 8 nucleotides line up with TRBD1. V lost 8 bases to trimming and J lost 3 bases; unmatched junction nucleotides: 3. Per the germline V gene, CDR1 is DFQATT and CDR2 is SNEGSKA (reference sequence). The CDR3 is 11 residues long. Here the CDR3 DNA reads TGCAGTTTAGGACAGGGCTACGAGCAGTACTTC. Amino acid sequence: CSLGQGYEQYF.

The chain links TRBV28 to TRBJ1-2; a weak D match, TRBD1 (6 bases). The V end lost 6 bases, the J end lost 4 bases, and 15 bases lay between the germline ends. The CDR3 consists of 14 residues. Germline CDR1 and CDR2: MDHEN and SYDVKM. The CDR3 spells CASRGAGTGYGYTF. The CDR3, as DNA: TGTGCCAGCAGGGGGGCGGGAACAGGCTATGGCTACACCTTC.